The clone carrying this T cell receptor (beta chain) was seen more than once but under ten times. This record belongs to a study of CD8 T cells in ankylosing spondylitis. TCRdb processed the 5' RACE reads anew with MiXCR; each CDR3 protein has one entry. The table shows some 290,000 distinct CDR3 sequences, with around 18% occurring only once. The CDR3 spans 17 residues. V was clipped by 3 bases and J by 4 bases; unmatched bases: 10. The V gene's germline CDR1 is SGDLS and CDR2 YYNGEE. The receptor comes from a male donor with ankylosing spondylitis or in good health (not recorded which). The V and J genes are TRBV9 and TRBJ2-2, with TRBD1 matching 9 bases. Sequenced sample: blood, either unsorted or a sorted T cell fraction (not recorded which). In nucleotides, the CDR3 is TGTGCCAGCAGCGCGGTTACCGGGACAGGGACCACCGGGGAGCTGTTTTTT. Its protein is CASSAVTGTGTTGELFF. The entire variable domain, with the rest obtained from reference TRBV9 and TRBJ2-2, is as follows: DSGVTQTPKHLITATGQRVTLRCSPRSGDLSVYWYQQSLDQGLQFLIQYYNGEERAKGNILERFSAQQFPDLHSELNLSSLELGDSALYFCASSAVTGTGTTGELFFGEGSRLTVL.